The TCR beta chain described here comes from a study of CDR3 diversity in severe acne. About this clonotype itself: A much larger clone lies one base from this, so it may be a read error.

The CDR3 is 17 residues long. Between the trimmed V and J ends, which lost 1 base and 12 bases, there was a span of 28 bases. Per germline, CDR1 DFQATT and CDR2 SNEGSKA (reference sequence). MiXCR, run by TCRdb on the PCR reads, gives a single entry per CDR3 protein. The repertoire has tens of thousands of distinct CDR3 sequences, approximately 49% of them found once; the top ten carry more than 9%. The source is a male donor with severe acne vulgaris. Sequenced input: blood. V is TRBV20-1 and J is TRBJ2-1; weak D call: TRBD1 (6 bases). Here the CDR3 DNA reads TGCAGTGCTAGAGGTTTCGGGACACCCACCGGACGCCATGGGCAGTTCTTC. Translation gives CSARGFGTPTGRHGQFF.